The 11 T cell receptor beta chains in this list originate from one sample, sequenced in a study of beta chain features in type 1 diabetes (dated by TCRdb to the late 2010s). Library preparation employed the immunoSEQ multiplex PCR assay. The entire isolated RNA was reverse transcribed using the High Capacity cDNA Reverse Transcription Kit, and thus expressed TCRB transcripts were sequenced. In its TCRdb copy, this immuneACCESS table keeps in-frame sequences only and misses some clones. Where compared with another copy, unresolved V genes explain less than half of these, and the others have no known cause. The sample data list over 700,000 clones, and about a sixth of these were observed just once. 0.02% to 0.025% of the sample rests with the top ten. Sequencing was carried out using naive CD4+ T cells from blood. Per the publication, the cell subset or site label means: true naive CD4+ T cells. These receptors originate from a woman between 18 and 29 years old in good health.

This clone appeared a few times. The chain couples TRBV9 to TRBJ2-1; 9 positions match TRBD2. V dropped 1 base and J dropped 7; count of bases not matched to a gene: 6. CDR1 is SGDLS and CDR2 is YYNGEE in the germline V gene. This CDR3 has 15 amino acids. The CDR3 spells CASSVRTSETNEQFF. The CDR3 DNA follows: TGTGCCAGCAGCGTACGGACTAGCGAGACTAATGAGCAGTTCTTC. Full variable domain (missing parts from reference TRBV9 and TRBJ2-1): DSGVTQTPKHLITATGQRVTLRCSPRSGDLSVYWYQQSLDQGLQFLIQYYNGEERAKGNILERFSAQQFPDLHSELNLSSLELGDSALYFCASSVRTSETNEQFFGPGTRLTVL.

This clone came up a few times. The chain links TRBV29-1 to TRBJ2-7; 10 bases agree with TRBD2. The CDR3 runs 13 residues. J was trimmed by 3 bases and V by 5 bases; bases with no gene match: 4. Germline assignment: CDR1 SQVTM and CDR2 ANQGSEA. CDR3 in DNA: TGCAGCGTTTCTTCTAGCGGGAGCTACGAGCAGTACTTC. Residues: CSVSSSGSYEQYF.

There are a few counts of this clone. V usage is TRBV11-2 and J usage is TRBJ2-3; D call uncertain. Germline lookup yields CDR1 SGHAT and CDR2 FQNNGV. The CDR3 sequence is 12 residues long. V lost 6 bases, J lost 9 bases, and 13 bases lay in between. The CDR3 spells CASRKSFLTQYF. CDR3 DNA: TGTGCCAGCAGGAAGTCGTTTTTGACGCAGTATTTT. Full variable domain (missing parts from reference TRBV11-2 and TRBJ2-3): EAGVAQSPRYKIIEKRQSVAFWCNPISGHATLYWYQQILGQGPKLLIQFQNNGVVDDSQLPKDRFSAERLKGVDSTLKIQPAKLEDSAVYLCASRKSFLTQYFGPGTRLTVL.

The V gene is TRBV7-2, the J gene TRBJ2-1; D remains unclear. CDR1 is SGHTA, CDR2 FQGNSA, per germline. The CDR3 is 13 amino acids. Trimming pared 1 base from V and 8 bases from J, leaving 9 bases between. This CDR3 is CASSLVDGDEQFF. The CDR3 nucleotides read TGTGCCAGCAGCTTAGTTGATGGGGATGAGCAGTTCTTC.

In its sample, this clone was seen a few times. The V gene is TRBV7-8, the J gene TRBJ2-1, with 14 bases matching TRBD2. This CDR3 comprises 15 residues. Looked up from germline, CDR1 is SGHVS and CDR2 is FQNEAQ. The V segment lost 6 bases and the J segment 4 bases; nucleotides outside the gene matches: 2. Here the CDR3 reads CASRRLAGGYNEQFF. As DNA, the CDR3 is TGTGCCAGCAGAAGACTAGCGGGAGGGTACAATGAGCAGTTCTTC.

V is TRBV6-6 and J is TRBJ1-1; D gene ambiguous. V was pared by 3 bases and J by 7 bases, with 12 bases between. CDR1 is MNHNY and CDR2 is SVGAGI in the germline V gene (reference sequence). This CDR3 is built from 13 residues. The DNA for the CDR3 is TGTGCCAGCAGTTATGCCCGGGGTCTTGAAGCTTTCTTT. It encodes CASSYARGLEAFF.

The chain combines TRBV6-1 with TRBJ2-3; a possible D gene is TRBD1 (7 bases). The CDR3 sequence is 14 residues long. The V and J ends lost 7 bases and 3 bases respectively, with 14 bases between them. The V gene's germline CDR1 is MNHNS and CDR2 SASEGT. CDR3 region: CASTWTGGTDTQYF. In DNA form, the CDR3 reads TGTGCCAGCACTTGGACAGGAGGGACAGATACGCAGTATTTT.

Only a few counts were recorded for this clone. The CDR3 region has the DNA TGCAGCGCTGCCCTACATGGCGGGGGCGATGGCTACACCTTC. This codes for CSAALHGGGDGYTF. The chain links TRBV29-1 to TRBJ1-2; TRBD1 is a possible D gene (6 bases). This CDR3 contains 14 residues. Per the germline V gene, CDR1 is SQVTM and CDR2 is ANQGSEA. Deletions cut 7 bases from V and 6 bases from J, with 21 bases between.

This clone was counted only a few times. This chain uses TRBV18 with TRBJ2-7, with a weak D call TRBD1 (5 bases). CDR3 length: 15 residues. V lost 3 bases and J lost 6, with 18 bases in between. Germline CDR1 is KGHSH and CDR2 is LQKENI. CDR3 coding DNA: TGTGCCAGCTCACCTGATGTTGCAGGGCCAACCGAGCAGTACTTC. Its protein product is CASSPDVAGPTEQYF.

This rearrangement joins TRBV5-6 to TRBJ2-1; D unclear. The CDR3 extends over 13 amino acids. The V gene's germline CDR1 is SGHDT and CDR2 YYEEEE. The germline V and J ends were trimmed by 1 base and 6 bases, with 8 bases remaining between them. CDR3 nucleotides: TGTGCCAGCAGCTTGATGGCCGCCAATGAGCAGTTCTTC. Protein product: CASSLMAANEQFF.

This sequence joins TRBV5-4 and TRBJ2-7, with D hard to call. The V end was cut by 0 bases, the J end by 3 bases, with 16 bases between. This CDR3 is 16 amino acids long. CDR1 is SGHNT, CDR2 YYREEE, per germline (reference sequence). The CDR3 sequence: CASSLGTTRNLYEQYF. Written as DNA, the CDR3 is TGTGCCAGCAGCTTGGGGACCACGAGAAATCTCTACGAGCAGTACTTC.